These 6 T cell receptor beta chains share one sample of origin, sequenced in a study of blood T cells in healthy people across ages (dated by TCRdb to between 2014 and 2017). Library construction relied on 5' RACE. The sequencer listed for this sample is Illumina HiSeq 2500. A second roughly 6 to 12 cycle PCR used a sample-barcoded 5' primer and a J-beta primer mix. TCRdb reprocessing: public reads trimmed at Q25 with fastp, clones called with MiXCR, in-frame beta chains kept. CDR3 protein sequences are deduplicated, and each keeps its most common genes and DNA. For this sample there are about 1.8 million distinct CDR3 sequences; about 49% appear just once. In total, the top ten clones hold around 2.1% of the sample. Sequenced sample: blood. The receptor set was obtained from a woman aged 40 to 50 in good health.

This clonotype was counted only a few times. This chain links TRBV27 with TRBJ2-1, with a tentative D call TRBD2 (7 bases). Per germline, CDR1 MNHEY and CDR2 SMNVEV (reference sequence). Deletions cut 5 bases from V and 9 bases from J, with 17 bases between. This CDR3 has 14 amino acids. The CDR3 DNA reads as TGTGCCAGCAGTCGGAGGGGGGGCTCCAGTGAGCAGTTCTTC. Protein sequence: CASSRRGGSSEQFF.

The chain links TRBV3-1 to TRBJ2-1, with TRBD2 matching over 11 bases. V trimming: 2 bases; J trimming: 10 bases; junction bases outside the gene matches: 4. The germline V gene encodes CDR1 LGHDT and CDR2 YNNKEL (reference sequence). The CDR3 contains 14 residues. The CDR3: CASSQPIAGGEQFF. In nucleotides, the CDR3 is TGTGCCAGCAGCCAACCAATAGCGGGGGGGGAGCAGTTCTTC.

The chain recombines TRBV5-1 with TRBJ1-2, with 7 bases aligning to TRBD1. This CDR3 has 12 amino acids. Trimming removed 4 bases from V and 6 bases from J; junction bases left unmatched: 3. CDR1 is SGHRS and CDR2 is YFSETQ in the germline V gene. The CDR3 is CASSHGQDGYTF. CDR3 coding DNA: TGCGCCAGCAGCCACGGACAGGATGGCTACACCTTC.

This clonotype was seen a handful of times. The rearrangement uses TRBV27 and TRBJ2-5; D is unresolved. The V and J ends lost 5 bases and 2 bases respectively, with 12 bases between them. The CDR3 loop spans 14 amino acids. Germline assignment: CDR1 MNHEY and CDR2 SMNVEV (reference sequence). CDR3 in amino acids: CASSVDVYQETQYF. The CDR3 DNA reads as TGTGCCAGCAGTGTCGACGTGTATCAAGAGACCCAGTACTTC.

This clonotype has a handful of counts. The V call is TRBV2, the J call TRBJ2-1, with D perhaps assigned TRBD1 or TRBD2 (5 bases each). Trimming stripped 4 bases from V and 10 bases from J, with 14 bases between. This CDR3 has 13 residues. From germline, CDR1 is SNHLY and CDR2 FYNNEI. The CDR3 here is CASSGDAKYEQFF. The CDR3 DNA is TGTGCCAGCAGTGGGGACGCAAAGTACGAGCAGTTCTTC.

The chain combines TRBV25-1 with TRBJ2-1, with D perhaps matching TRBD1 or TRBD2 (7 bases each). CDR3 size: 15 residues. V lost 4 bases and J 3 bases, leaving 13 bases between the germline ends. CDR1 is MGHDK, CDR2 SYGVNS, per germline. In DNA form, the CDR3 reads TGTGCCAGCAGTGGGGGGGGGACAGTCTACAATGAGCAGTTCTTC. It is translated as CASSGGGTVYNEQFF. Full variable domain (remainder filled in from reference TRBV25-1 and TRBJ2-1): EADIYQTPRYLVIGTGKKITLECSQTMGHDKMYWYQQDPGMELHLIHYSYGVNSTEKGDLSSESTVSRIRTEHFPLTLESARPSHTSQYLCASSGGGTVYNEQFFGPGTRLTVL.